Below, 29 T cell receptor beta chains from the same sample are listed, as sequenced in a study of shared clonotypes between healthy human individuals. Repertoires were generated with immunoSEQ multiplex PCR, while TCRdb's copy carries only in-frame clones and drops some. Here the sample spans 2 million to 3 million clones, approximately 93% being singletons. Source material: naive CD4+ T cells from PBMCs. The subset was: CD45RA+ positively selected. These receptors were collected from a man younger than 35 in good health. Some clones in this sample may be carry-over from other donors' samples.

The chain employs TRBV28 and TRBJ1-5, with D unclear. V lost 2 bases, J lost 4 bases, and 15 bases lay in between. Germline V CDR1 and CDR2: MDHEN, SYDVKM. CDR3 length: 16 residues. The CDR3 sequence is CASSLAGKGENQPQHF. DNA of the CDR3: TGTGCCAGCAGTTTAGCGGGCAAAGGAGAAAATCAGCCCCAGCATTTT.

This chain connects TRBV2 to TRBJ2-1, with unresolved D. The germline V and J ends were trimmed by 2 bases and 8 bases, with 16 bases remaining between them. This CDR3 region has 15 residues. The germline V gene encodes CDR1 SNHLY and CDR2 FYNNEI. CDR3 protein: CASSEWRAVLDEQFF. In DNA form, the CDR3 reads TGTGCCAGCAGTGAATGGCGTGCAGTTTTAGATGAGCAGTTCTTC. Using reference TRBV2 and TRBJ2-1 for the parts outside the CDR3, the full variable domain is EPEVTQTPSHQVTQMGQEVILRCVPISNHLYFYWYRQILGQKVEFLVSFYNNEISEKSEIFDDQFSVERPDGSNFTLKIRSTKLEDSAMYFCASSEWRAVLDEQFFGPGTRLTVL.

This clone was seen once. The CDR3 bases are TGCGCCAGCAGCTCTACAGGGGACCTAAGCAACGAGCAGTACTTC. Its translation: CASSSTGDLSNEQYF. The chain joins TRBV5-1 to TRBJ2-7; 7 bases line up with TRBD1. V trimming: 3 bases; J trimming: 5 bases; junction bases outside the gene matches: 11. This CDR3 has 15 amino acids. From germline, CDR1 is SGHRS and CDR2 YFSETQ. The full variable domain, its missing parts supplied by reference TRBV5-1 and TRBJ2-7, is KAGVTQTPRYLIKTRGQQVTLSCSPISGHRSVSWYQQTPGQGLQFLFEYFSETQRNKGNFPGRFSGRQFSNSRSEMNVSTLELGDSALYLCASSSTGDLSNEQYFGPGTRLTVT.

CDR3 amino acids: CASSMGGQIYRHGELFF. CDR3 DNA: TGTGCCAGTAGTATGGGGGGACAGATCTATCGGCACGGGGAGCTGTTTTTT. V is TRBV19 and J is TRBJ2-2, with D possibly being TRBD1 (7 bases). The CDR3 extends over 17 amino acids. V lost 3 bases and J 7 bases, leaving 21 bases between the germline ends. CDR1 is LNHDA and CDR2 is SQIVND in the germline V gene (reference sequence).

The V call is TRBV5-1, the J call TRBJ2-2; the D gene is possibly TRBD1 (6 bases). The CDR3 runs to 18 residues. The V end lost 4 bases, the J end lost 4 bases, and 23 bases lay between the germline ends. Germline V gene data show CDR1 as SGHRS and CDR2 as YFSETQ. Here the CDR3 reads CASSLAQTGGGGTGELFF. The CDR3 nucleotides are TGCGCCAGCAGCCTAGCACAAACTGGGGGCGGAGGCACCGGGGAGCTGTTTTTT.

V gene TRBV28 combines with J gene TRBJ2-3; D gene uncertain. The CDR3 is 11 residues long. V gave up 8 bases and J gave up 5 bases, with 8 bases separating them. The V gene's germline CDR1 is MDHEN and CDR2 SYDVKM. Written as DNA, the CDR3 is TGTGCCAGCGGCACATTAGATACGCAGTATTTT. It codes for CASGTLDTQYF.

The V call is TRBV5-4, the J call TRBJ1-3; TRBD1 might be the D (5 bases). Germline-derived CDR1 and CDR2 are SGHNT and YYREEE (reference sequence). The germline V and J ends were trimmed by 3 bases and 2 bases, with 12 bases remaining between them. This CDR3 contains 15 residues. The CDR3 DNA reads as TGTGCCAGCAGCTGGGACCTAAAGGCTGGAAACACCATATATTTT. It is translated as CASSWDLKAGNTIYF.

The V call is TRBV19, the J call TRBJ2-7, with 7 bases lining up with TRBD1. CDR3 length equals 16 residues. J gave up 3 bases and V 8 bases, and 16 bases lay outside the gene matches. Per germline, CDR1 LNHDA and CDR2 SQIVND (reference sequence). The CDR3 coding sequence is TGTGCCAGTCGCCCTGACAGGGATGGTTCAGGCTACGAGCAGTACTTC. Residues: CASRPDRDGSGYEQYF.

This CDR3 reads CASEGGRASYEQYF. The CDR3 nucleotides are TGTGCCAGCGAGGGCGGGAGGGCCTCCTACGAGCAGTACTTC. This sequence joins TRBV2 and TRBJ2-7; 9 bases fit TRBD2. The length of the CDR3 is 14 residues. Germline loops: CDR1 SNHLY, CDR2 FYNNEI. With V trimmed by 8 bases and J by 0 bases, 5 bases remained unmatched.

The genes are TRBV11-2 and TRBJ2-6, with D hard to call. The CDR3 loop spans 14 amino acids. Trimming took off 5 bases at V and 1 base at J, with 6 bases between the two ends. CDR1 SGHAT and CDR2 FQNNGV come from the germline V gene. The CDR3 region is CASSQISGANVLTF. CDR3 sequence (DNA): TGTGCCAGCAGCCAAATTTCTGGGGCCAACGTCCTGACTTTC.

The chain joins TRBV10-1 to TRBJ2-1; D remains unclear. CDR1 and CDR2 from the germline V gene are WNHNN and SYGVQD (reference sequence). V was pared by 4 bases and J by 1 base, with 17 bases between. The CDR3 runs 17 residues. CDR3 DNA sequence: TGCGCCAGCAGTGGAAGAAACCTCGCCGGGTCCTACAATGAGCAGTTCTTC. This codes for CASSGRNLAGSYNEQFF.

This rearrangement joins TRBV5-1 to TRBJ2-1, with D possibly TRBD1 on 6 matching bases. V was cut by 3 bases and J by 0 bases, with 7 bases left in between. Germline V gene data show CDR1 as SGHRS and CDR2 as YFSETQ. This CDR3 comprises 14 residues. The CDR3 protein is CASSWDTSYNEQFF. The CDR3 DNA follows: TGCGCCAGCAGCTGGGACACCTCCTACAATGAGCAGTTCTTC.

The V gene is TRBV28, the J gene TRBJ2-7; D not resolved. The CDR3 is 16 amino acids. V was clipped by 6 bases and J by 2 bases, with 20 bases between them. Germline-derived CDR1 and CDR2 are MDHEN and SYDVKM. Written as DNA, the CDR3 is TGTGCCAGCAGGAATAAAGGGCCTCGAGCGACCTACGAGCAGTACTTC. The encoded protein is CASRNKGPRATYEQYF.

The chain uses TRBV2 and TRBJ2-7, with D unclear. Germline V lookup: CDR1 SNHLY, CDR2 FYNNEI. Trimming stripped 8 bases from V and 4 bases from J, with 18 bases between. The CDR3 loop spans 14 amino acids. The CDR3 protein is CASSPGARWYEQYF. The CDR3, as DNA: TGTGCCAGCTCCCCAGGCGCCCGCTGGTACGAGCAGTACTTC.

V usage is TRBV5-4 and J usage is TRBJ2-5; no definite D call. The V gene's germline CDR1 is SGHNT and CDR2 YYREEE (reference sequence). This CDR3 contains 13 residues. Trimming pared 0 bases from V and 7 bases from J, leaving 10 bases between. CDR3 DNA sequence: TGTGCCAGCAGCTTGGAGGTAGGCGGGACCCAGTACTTC. This codes for CASSLEVGGTQYF.

The J gene is TRBJ2-7, the V gene TRBV19, with D hard to call. Germline loops: CDR1 LNHDA, CDR2 SQIVND (reference sequence). Trimming stripped 1 base from V and 0 bases from J, with 4 bases between. This CDR3 contains 13 residues. CDR3 region: CASSIAYSYEQYF. The CDR3 DNA sequence: TGTGCCAGTAGTATAGCCTACTCCTACGAGCAGTACTTC.

The rearrangement links TRBV5-1 to TRBJ1-1; D not resolved. The V end was cut by 4 bases, the J end by 5 bases, with 18 bases between. This CDR3 has 15 amino acids. Germline V gene data show CDR1 as SGHRS and CDR2 as YFSETQ. CDR3 sequence (DNA): TGCGCCAGCAGCCGAGAAGGACGATTTGAAACTGAAGCTTTCTTT. Protein: CASSREGRFETEAFF.

J is TRBJ2-5 and V is TRBV5-1; possibly TRBD1 or TRBD2 for D (5 bases each). Trimming stripped 0 bases from V and 5 bases from J, with 14 bases between. The germline V gene encodes CDR1 SGHRS and CDR2 YFSETQ. The CDR3 loop spans 15 amino acids. CDR3 nucleotides: TGCGCCAGCAGCTTGGAAGCAGGGTGGGGGGAGACCCAGTACTTC. Translated: CASSLEAGWGETQYF.

This chain uses TRBV4-3 with TRBJ1-1; D gene uncertain. The V end lost 0 bases, the J end lost 0 bases, and 11 bases lay between the germline ends. From germline, CDR1 is LGHNA and CDR2 YSLEER. The CDR3 is made up of 16 amino acids. The CDR3 sequence is CASSQDYRSLNTEAFF. The CDR3 region has the DNA TGCGCCAGCAGCCAAGATTACAGATCACTGAACACTGAAGCTTTCTTT.

Concerning this clone itself: The same CDR3 can be traced to other DNA sequences in this sample. This chain links TRBV28 with TRBJ1-4; no clear D gene. Germline V gives CDR1 MDHEN, CDR2 SYDVKM. V was shortened by 2 bases and J by 7 bases, with 5 bases between the two germline ends. The CDR3 is 12 residues long. The CDR3 is CASSLRGEKLFF. As DNA, the CDR3 is TGTGCCAGCAGTTTACGAGGTGAAAAACTGTTTTTT.

On this clone: This CDR3 is also generated by other DNA sequences in the sample. The rearrangement links TRBV5-1 to TRBJ1-2; TRBD1 might be the D (5 bases). Trimming left V 0 bases short and J 0 bases short, with 9 bases between. This CDR3 contains 15 residues. Germline V gene data show CDR1 as SGHRS and CDR2 as YFSETQ. The CDR3: CASSLVGGTNYGYTF. CDR3 DNA sequence: TGCGCCAGCAGCTTGGTTGGGGGGACTAACTATGGCTACACCTTC.

V and J are TRBV18 and TRBJ2-7, with 8 positions matching TRBD2. This CDR3 contains 17 residues. Germline trimming cut 0 bases from V and 3 bases from J; bases unmatched to any gene: 10. Per germline, CDR1 KGHSH and CDR2 LQKENI. Written as DNA, the CDR3 is TGTGCCAGCTCACCACCGGGGGGGCTAGCGGGCCACTACGAGCAGTACTTC. Encoded protein: CASSPPGGLAGHYEQYF.

This chain links TRBV5-1 with TRBJ1-1; perhaps TRBD1 as D (5 bases). The CDR3 is made up of 14 amino acids. V lost 3 bases and J 1 base, leaving 10 bases between the germline ends. Germline assignment: CDR1 SGHRS and CDR2 YFSETQ. In DNA form, the CDR3 reads TGCGCCAGCAGCTCGGGACGGGAGAACACTGAAGCTTTCTTT. Protein product: CASSSGRENTEAFF.

The V call is TRBV7-9, the J call TRBJ2-2; 8 bases map to TRBD2. Looked up from germline, CDR1 is SEHNR and CDR2 is FQNEAQ (reference sequence). V shed 11 bases, J shed 3 bases, and the junction held 14 bases outside the gene matches. The CDR3 is made up of 16 amino acids. The CDR3 is CAHNKSGGIHTGELFF. In DNA form, the CDR3 reads TGTGCCCATAACAAATCGGGAGGGATCCACACCGGGGAGCTGTTTTTT.

The V call is TRBV6-1, the J call TRBJ2-7; D is unresolved. Germline CDR1 is MNHNS and CDR2 is SASEGT. The CDR3 extends over 16 amino acids. Trimming took off 3 bases at V and 1 base at J, with 16 bases between the two ends. The CDR3 bases are TGTGCCAGCAGTGACGGGCGGTTAGAGGCGTCCTACGAGCAGTACTTC. Its protein product is CASSDGRLEASYEQYF.

Note on this clone: Other DNA sequences from this sample encode an identical CDR3 as well. V usage is TRBV28 and J usage is TRBJ2-7, with D perhaps TRBD2 (6 bases). V was clipped by 5 bases and J by 0 bases, with 8 bases between them. This CDR3 comprises 13 residues. Germline CDR1 is MDHEN and CDR2 is SYDVKM. The CDR3 DNA reads as TGTGCCAGCAGTGCGGGGAGCTCCTACGAGCAGTACTTC. This encodes CASSAGSSYEQYF.

The chain couples TRBV5-4 to TRBJ1-2; 8 positions match TRBD1. Losses at the gene ends were 4 bases for V and 6 bases for J; bases not matched to a gene: 11. This CDR3 comprises 15 residues. The V gene's germline CDR1 is SGHNT and CDR2 YYREEE (reference sequence). CDR3 in amino acids: CASSRRIQGGDGYTF. Here the CDR3 DNA reads TGTGCCAGCAGCCGCCGAATACAGGGGGGAGATGGCTACACCTTC.

The rearrangement joins TRBV6-5 to TRBJ2-1; maybe TRBD2 (5 bases). From germline, CDR1 is MNHEY and CDR2 SVGAGI. V lost 2 bases, J lost 10 bases, and 9 bases lay in between. The CDR3 has 12 amino acids. The CDR3 is CASSYPPGEQFF. The CDR3 DNA sequence: TGTGCCAGCAGTTACCCGCCGGGAGAGCAGTTCTTC.

This clone was seen a single time. The gene calls are TRBV4-1 and TRBJ2-3, with TRBD2 matching 8 bases. The germline gives CDR1 MGHRA, CDR2 YSYEKL. The CDR3 has 15 residues. V was pared by 5 bases and J by 4 bases, with 8 bases of the junction left unmatched. CDR3 residues: CASSAGAGVADTQYF. The CDR3 bases are TGCGCCAGCAGCGCAGGAGCGGGAGTGGCAGATACGCAGTATTTT.